These 18 T cell receptor beta chains were all obtained from the same sample, sequenced in a study of cytomegalovirus exposure and HLA in healthy donors. This PCR relied on a set of 60 Vbeta primers and 13 Jbeta primers. Assay used: immunoSEQ multiplex PCR; TCRdb lists only in-frame clones, some missing. The data contain about 110,000 clones, 82% of them singletons. Input material: PBMCs. The receptors stem from a young woman in good health and CMV-seronegative.

This chain links TRBV11-2 with TRBJ1-2; D remains unclear. This CDR3 is built from 13 residues. CDR1 and CDR2 (germline): SGHAT, FQNNGV. Trimming took off 1 base at V and 4 bases at J, with 7 bases between the two ends. The CDR3 DNA follows: TGTGCCAGCAGCTTAGGGAGGGTCTATGGCTACACCTTC. This encodes CASSLGRVYGYTF.

This clone was seen just once. This CDR3 is also generated by other DNA sequences in the sample. The gene calls are TRBV28 and TRBJ2-3, with 8 positions matching TRBD1. Trimming at V came to 1 base and at J to 3 bases, leaving 3 bases not matched to a gene. The germline V gene has CDR1 MDHEN and CDR2 SYDVKM. CDR3 length equals 15 residues. Written as DNA, the CDR3 is TGTGCCAGCAGTTTATCAGGGGGCGGGACAGATACGCAGTATTTT. Its translation: CASSLSGGGTDTQYF.

J is TRBJ2-7 and V is TRBV7-8, with 12 positions matching TRBD2. This CDR3 region has 16 residues. Germline lookup yields CDR1 SGHVS and CDR2 FQNEAQ. J lost 3 bases, V lost 4 bases, and 7 bases had no gene match. The CDR3 DNA is TGTGCCAGCAGCTCAAGGACTAGCGGGATTGTCTACGAGCAGTACTTC. It codes for CASSSRTSGIVYEQYF.

The CDR3: CASSGGLAGVWYEQYF. In DNA form, the CDR3 reads TGTGCCAGCAGCGGGGGACTAGCGGGAGTTTGGTACGAGCAGTACTTC. This chain links TRBV7-2 with TRBJ2-7; 14 nucleotides align to TRBD2. J was trimmed by 4 bases and V by 5 bases; bases with no gene match: 7. Germline V gene data show CDR1 as SGHTA and CDR2 as FQGNSA. This CDR3 spans 16 amino acids.

The gene calls are TRBV6-1 and TRBJ1-5, with D perhaps matching TRBD1 (5 bases). V lost 6 bases and J 0 bases, leaving 12 bases between the germline ends. Germline lookup yields CDR1 MNHNS and CDR2 SASEGT. The CDR3 consists of 15 residues. DNA for the CDR3: TGTGCCAGCAGGGGGGGAAGTTATAGCAATCAGCCCCAGCATTTT. Translating it yields CASRGGSYSNQPQHF.

This clone has a single count. The rearrangement joins TRBV5-1 to TRBJ1-5, with D possibly matching TRBD1 (6 bases). Germline CDR1 is SGHRS and CDR2 is YFSETQ. With 1 base removed from V and 6 bases from J, the gap between germline ends came to 11 bases. CDR3 length equals 14 residues. CDR3 nucleotide sequence: TGCGCCAGCAGCTTGTCCCAGGGGAGTCAGCCCCAGCATTTT. The encoded protein is CASSLSQGSQPQHF.

CDR3 coding DNA: TGTGCCAGCAGTGTACAGGGATCTGGGGCCAACGTCCTGACTTTC. Protein: CASSVQGSGANVLTF. The genes are TRBV2 and TRBJ2-6; D possibly corresponds to TRBD1 (6 bases). Trimming took off 4 bases at V and 1 base at J, with 8 bases between the two ends. Germline-derived CDR1 and CDR2 are SNHLY and FYNNEI. This CDR3 comprises 15 residues.

This clone was observed a few times. The gene calls are TRBV7-9 and TRBJ1-2; D might be TRBD1 (5 bases). Per germline, CDR1 SEHNR and CDR2 FQNEAQ (reference sequence). Trimming left V 5 bases short and J 1 base short, with 8 bases between. This CDR3 has 13 residues. The CDR3 loop is CASSQDSNYGYTF. The CDR3 DNA follows: TGTGCCAGCAGCCAAGACAGTAACTATGGCTACACCTTC.

The chain links TRBV28 to TRBJ1-3; possibly TRBD1 for D (5 bases). Germline V gene lookup returns CDR1 MDHEN and CDR2 SYDVKM. V gave up 5 bases and J gave up 4 bases, with 18 bases separating them. This CDR3 comprises 16 residues. In DNA, the CDR3 is TGTGCCAGCAGTCCCTCCCGGAGGGGCAGCGGAAACACCATATATTTT. Encoded protein: CASSPSRRGSGNTIYF.

The chain employs TRBV5-4 and TRBJ1-2; unclear D gene. CDR3 length: 11 amino acids. Germline-derived CDR1 and CDR2 are SGHNT and YYREEE (reference sequence). V lost 2 bases to trimming and J lost 8 bases, with 7 bases between them. CDR3 in amino acids: CASSFLVGYTF. The CDR3 DNA reads as TGTGCCAGCAGCTTCTTAGTCGGCTACACCTTC.

This rearrangement joins TRBV12-5 to TRBJ2-1; 10 positions agree with TRBD2. The trim removed 6 bases at V and 7 bases at J, leaving 15 bases unmatched. This CDR3 comprises 17 residues. Germline V CDR1 and CDR2: LGHNT, FRNRAP. The CDR3, as DNA: TGTGCTAGTGGCCTTCAACCCGTAGCGGGGGGTTTGAATGAGCAGTTCTTC. Translation gives CASGLQPVAGGLNEQFF.

This clone has just a few counts. The rearrangement joins TRBV5-5 to TRBJ1-5; D might be TRBD1 (6 bases). V lost 1 base, J lost 3 bases, and 8 bases lay in between. This CDR3 comprises 14 residues. Germline assignment: CDR1 SGHKS and CDR2 YYEKEE (reference sequence). CDR3 amino acids: CASSLTGNNQPQHF. The DNA of the CDR3 is TGTGCCAGCAGCTTGACAGGGAACAATCAGCCCCAGCATTTT.

This clone was counted once. The V gene is TRBV28, the J gene TRBJ2-2; 8 nucleotides match TRBD1. Trimming removed 5 bases from V and 5 bases from J; junction bases left unmatched: 10. This CDR3 region has 16 residues. Germline loops: CDR1 MDHEN, CDR2 SYDVKM. The CDR3 loop is CASSQARGRLTGELFF. CDR3 bases: TGTGCCAGCAGTCAAGCCAGGGGGCGCTTGACCGGGGAGCTGTTTTTT. The whole variable domain, remainder taken from reference TRBV28 and TRBJ2-2, is DVKVTQSSRYLVKRTGEKVFLECVQDMDHENMFWYRQDPGLGLRLIYFSYDVKMKEKGDIPEGYSVSREKKERFSLILESASTNQTSMYLCASSQARGRLTGELFFGEGSRLTVL.

The chain joins TRBV23-1 to TRBJ1-1; 7 bases map to TRBD1. TRBV23-1 is marked as an open reading frame, function uncertain. This CDR3 is built from 16 residues. V lost 3 bases and J lost 4; bases outside the gene matches: 11. The CDR3 DNA follows: TGCGCCAGCAGTCATCGGGAGGGAAGGGGGCGCACTGAAGCTTTCTTT. It encodes CASSHREGRGRTEAFF.

The V gene is TRBV5-5, the J gene TRBJ1-4; the match to TRBD1 covers 8 bases. CDR3 size: 16 residues. J was trimmed by 3 bases and V by 0 bases; bases with no gene match: 4. Germline CDR1 and CDR2: SGHKS and YYEKEE (reference sequence). The CDR3 bases are TGTGCCAGCAGCTTGGACAGGACAGGGTCTAATGAAAAACTGTTTTTT. Residues: CASSLDRTGSNEKLFF.

The chain recombines TRBV6-1 with TRBJ2-5, with 8 nucleotides matching TRBD2. The last part of the DNA fits TRBJ2-7 better; the J call may be wrong. Per the germline V gene, CDR1 is MNHNS and CDR2 is SASEGT. This CDR3 region has 16 residues. Here the CDR3 DNA reads TGTGCCAGCAGTGAAGACGTCGGCGGGGGGTCCTACGAGCAGTACTTC. This encodes CASSEDVGGGSYEQYF.

This chain uses TRBV5-1 with TRBJ1-2; the D is unclear. CDR1 is SGHRS, CDR2 YFSETQ, per germline. The V gene lost 4 bases and the J gene lost 1 base, with 11 bases spanning the gap. The CDR3 has 14 residues. CDR3 loop: CASSVSEFNYGYTF. The CDR3 region has the DNA TGCGCCAGCAGCGTCAGCGAATTTAACTATGGCTACACCTTC.

The rearrangement joins TRBV29-1 to TRBJ2-1, with 8 bases that match TRBD1. Germline CDR1 and CDR2: SQVTM and ANQGSEA. CDR3 size: 13 residues. V was clipped by 4 bases and J by 7 bases; unmatched bases: 6. CDR3 in amino acids: CSVAQGAVNEQFF. CDR3 DNA: TGCAGCGTTGCTCAGGGGGCGGTTAATGAGCAGTTCTTC.